One sample yielded the 14 T cell receptor beta chains listed below, sequenced in a study of cytomegalovirus exposure and HLA in healthy donors. The PCR employed 60 Vbeta primers together with 13 Jbeta primers. Sequencing used immunoSEQ multiplex PCR; TCRdb keeps in-frame clones, though not all of them. Altogether over 150,000 clones are present, approximately 84% being singletons, with the ten largest covering about 0.39%. The material sequenced was PBMCs. The receptors were gathered from a boy between 2 and 10 years old in good health and CMV-seronegative.

The rearrangement uses TRBV28 and TRBJ1-5; no clear D gene. Germline loops: CDR1 MDHEN, CDR2 SYDVKM. Trimming took off 6 bases at V and 6 bases at J, with 15 bases between the two ends. The CDR3 is 14 residues long. The CDR3 loop reads CASRTERSAQPQHF. DNA for the CDR3: TGTGCCAGCAGAACAGAACGATCGGCTCAGCCCCAGCATTTT.

The gene calls are TRBV10-3 and TRBJ2-1, with 7 bases identical to TRBD1. CDR1 is ENHRY, CDR2 SYGVKD, per germline. Trimming at V came to 6 bases and at J to 7 bases, leaving 9 bases not matched to a gene. This CDR3 is built from 14 residues. The CDR3 coding sequence is TGTGCCATCAGCAGACAGGGTAGTGGTAATGAGCAGTTCTTC. Its protein is CAISRQGSGNEQFF.

As DNA, the CDR3 is TGTGCCATCCATGTGGGTGGGGCGACGAACACCGGGGAGCTGTTTTTT. This gives the protein CAIHVGGATNTGELFF. This chain joins TRBV10-3 and TRBJ2-2; possible D gene TRBD1, 5 bases. Trimming pared 8 bases from V and 0 bases from J, leaving 16 bases between. This CDR3 has 16 residues. Germline CDR1 is ENHRY and CDR2 is SYGVKD.

The chain joins TRBV4-2 to TRBJ1-3, with a tentative D call TRBD1 (5 bases). Trimming took 0 bases from V and 0 from J, leaving 12 bases between them. The CDR3 runs to 17 residues. Germline CDR1 reads LGHNA; CDR2 reads YNFKEQ. The CDR3 region has the DNA TGTGCCAGCAGCCAAGAGGGGCAGCGAGCCTCTGGAAACACCATATATTTT. Its translation is CASSQEGQRASGNTIYF.

A few counts support this clone. The chain is built from TRBV7-8 and TRBJ1-2, with D perhaps TRBD1 (5 bases). CDR1 SGHVS and CDR2 FQNEAQ come from the germline V gene. V lost 4 bases to trimming and J lost 3 bases, with 21 bases between them. CDR3 length equals 17 residues. The CDR3 DNA follows: TGTGCCAGCAGCTCCGGACTAGCGGGACCTATTCACTATGGCTACACCTTC. It codes for CASSSGLAGPIHYGYTF.

V usage is TRBV18 and J usage is TRBJ1-2; D uncertain. Germline CDR1 reads KGHSH; CDR2 reads LQKENI. V lost 2 bases to trimming and J lost 6 bases, with 7 bases between them. The CDR3 has 12 residues. The CDR3 region has the DNA TGTGCCAGCTCACCAGGACTCGATGGCTACACCTTC. It specifies CASSPGLDGYTF.

The genes are TRBV28 and TRBJ2-7; 14 bases align to TRBD2. V trimming: 5 bases; J trimming: 3 bases; junction bases outside the gene matches: 3. The length of the CDR3 is 15 residues. The germline V gene has CDR1 MDHEN and CDR2 SYDVKM. The DNA for the CDR3 is TGTGCCAGCAGTCCCGGGACTAGCGGGAGCTACGAGCAGTACTTC. Translating it yields CASSPGTSGSYEQYF. Using reference TRBV28 and TRBJ2-7 for the parts outside the CDR3, the full variable domain is DVKVTQSSRYLVKRTGEKVFLECVQDMDHENMFWYRQDPGLGLRLIYFSYDVKMKEKGDIPEGYSVSREKKERFSLILESASTNQTSMYLCASSPGTSGSYEQYFGPGTRLTVT.

This rearrangement joins TRBV2 to TRBJ2-1, with TRBD2 matching 13 bases. Germline trimming cut 1 base from V and 6 bases from J; bases unmatched to any gene: 0. Germline V gives CDR1 SNHLY, CDR2 FYNNEI. This CDR3 has 15 amino acids. The CDR3 DNA reads as TGTGCCAGCAGTGAAGGACTAGCGGGAGGCAATGAGCAGTTCTTC. Its protein is CASSEGLAGGNEQFF.

The rearrangement joins TRBV29-1 to TRBJ1-1; D unclear. The CDR3 contains 14 residues. Germline V gene data show CDR1 as SQVTM and CDR2 as ANQGSEA. The germline V and J ends were trimmed by 0 bases and 4 bases, with 12 bases remaining between them. The CDR3 is CSVEDGRGSTEAFF. For the CDR3, the DNA is TGCAGCGTTGAAGACGGGCGGGGTTCCACTGAAGCTTTCTTT.

The chain has TRBV29-1 and TRBJ2-5; D gene uncertain. The end of the DNA fits TRBJ2-7 better, so the J call may be wrong. Germline V lookup: CDR1 SQVTM, CDR2 ANQGSEA. This CDR3 is 13 amino acids long. The CDR3 coding sequence is TGCAGCGTTGTTCTTATAAGCTCCTACGAGCAGTACTTC. It codes for CSVVLISSYEQYF.

This chain joins TRBV18 and TRBJ1-1; a weak D match, TRBD1 (6 bases). Germline CDR1 and CDR2: KGHSH and LQKENI. The CDR3 totals 13 residues. The V and J ends lost 4 bases and 8 bases respectively, with 14 bases between them. In DNA, the CDR3 is TGTGCCAGCTCACTAGGACAGACTGGCGAAGCTTTCTTT. This gives the protein CASSLGQTGEAFF.

The chain combines TRBV7-3 with TRBJ2-7; D is perhaps TRBD1 (5 bases). The CDR3 contains 16 residues. Trimming pared 2 bases from V and 2 bases from J, leaving 16 bases between. Germline V gives CDR1 SGHTA, CDR2 FQGTGA. The DNA for the CDR3 is TGTGCCAGCAGCTTACAGTGGACACCTGTAGCCTACGAGCAGTACTTC. Its translation is CASSLQWTPVAYEQYF.

J is TRBJ2-3 and V is TRBV9, with 10 bases matching TRBD1. Losses at the gene ends were 3 bases for V and 3 bases for J; bases not matched to a gene: 4. CDR3 length equals 15 residues. CDR1 and CDR2 from the germline V gene are SGDLS and YYNGEE. CDR3 nucleotide sequence: TGTGCCAGCAGCGGACAGGGGGCTTGGACAGATACGCAGTATTTT. Amino acid sequence: CASSGQGAWTDTQYF.

V usage is TRBV28 and J usage is TRBJ1-5, with 7 bases lining up with TRBD1. Germline V CDR1 and CDR2: MDHEN, SYDVKM. The CDR3 contains 16 residues. The J segment lost 4 bases and the V segment lost 0 bases, leaving 6 bases of the junction unmatched. The CDR3 sequence: CASSLWRQGVNQPQHF. CDR3 nucleotides: TGTGCCAGCAGTTTATGGAGGCAGGGGGTTAATCAGCCCCAGCATTTT. The full variable domain, rest sourced from reference TRBV28 and TRBJ1-5, is DVKVTQSSRYLVKRTGEKVFLECVQDMDHENMFWYRQDPGLGLRLIYFSYDVKMKEKGDIPEGYSVSREKKERFSLILESASTNQTSMYLCASSLWRQGVNQPQHFGDGTRLSIL.